Sequencing of this T cell receptor (beta chain) was carried out in a study of shared clonotypes between healthy human individuals. The study's findings and limits: The diversity represented, both genetic and in exposure history, was limited by few donors.

Assay: immunoSEQ multiplex PCR; the TCRdb copy retains only in-frame clones and omits some. Among approximately 2.5 million clones, 85% to 95% were seen once, and the ten largest hold roughly 0.14%. CDR1 and CDR2 (germline): MNHNS, SASEGT. The V segment lost 2 bases and the J segment 4 bases; nucleotides outside the gene matches: 4. This CDR3 region has 15 residues. For this clone: Its specificity is not known.

This chain connects TRBV6-1 to TRBJ2-2, with TRBD1 matching over 7 bases. The sequence was collected from a young man in good health. The sample was naive CD4+ T cells sorted from blood. The subset here: CD45RA+ positively selected. CDR3 sequence (DNA): TGTGCCAGCAGTGAAAACAGGGGCCTCACCGGGGAGCTGTTTTTT. Translated, it gives CASSENRGLTGELFF.